The 20 T cell receptor beta chains below were found in one sample sequenced in a study of blood T cells in healthy people across ages. The second PCR ran 7 to 11 cycles with a sample-barcoded 5' primer and J-beta primers. TCRdb used MiXCR to reprocess the 5' RACE reads, holding one entry per CDR3 protein. Of about 1.6 million distinct CDR3 sequences listed, around 36% were seen once; the top ten hold approximately 10%. Sequencing input: blood. These receptor sequences come from a woman aged 30 to 39 in good health.

The J gene is TRBJ2-3, the V gene TRBV6-6; perhaps TRBD2 as D (5 bases). The V gene's germline CDR1 is MNHNY and CDR2 SVGAGI (reference sequence). Trimming removed 10 bases at V and 5 bases at J, with 19 bases between. This CDR3 has 14 residues. This chain's CDR3 is CATKPDSRLDTQYF. The CDR3 nucleotides read TGTGCCACCAAGCCGGACTCCAGGTTAGATACGCAGTATTTT.

This clonotype was detected only a few times. This chain joins TRBV4-2 and TRBJ2-1; 8 bases map to TRBD2. The V gene's germline CDR1 is LGHNA and CDR2 YNFKEQ. The CDR3 length is 17 residues. V was clipped by 4 bases and J by 2 bases; unmatched bases: 10. The DNA for the CDR3 is TGTGCCAGCAGCCCCAGGGGAGCGGGAGATGCCTACAATGAGCAGTTCTTC. The encoded protein is CASSPRGAGDAYNEQFF.

This clonotype was observed a single time. This rearrangement joins TRBV11-2 to TRBJ2-7; 11 nucleotides match TRBD1. Germline lookup yields CDR1 SGHAT and CDR2 FQNNGV. This CDR3 has 16 residues. The ends lost 4 bases at V and 2 bases at J; junction bases unmatched: 7. The CDR3 loop is CASSSGQGAIPYEQYF. CDR3 in DNA: TGTGCCAGCAGCTCCGGACAGGGGGCGATACCCTACGAGCAGTACTTC.

In regard to this clonotype: This may come from a read error, since a much larger clone is one base off. This chain connects TRBV20-1 to TRBJ2-4; 7 nucleotides align to TRBD1. The J call is doubtful: the DNA matches TRBJ2-7 better. The germline gives CDR1 DFQATT, CDR2 SNEGSKA (reference sequence). The CDR3 is 15 amino acids. DNA for the CDR3: TGCAGTGCTTCAGGCGCAGGGGACAGCTCCTACGAGCAGTACTTC. Its protein is CSASGAGDSSYEQYF.

V gene TRBV12-3 or TRBV12-4 combines with J gene TRBJ2-7; the D call may be TRBD1 or TRBD2 (6 bases each). V shed 2 bases and J shed 12 bases, with 17 bases lying between them. The CDR3 runs 13 residues. CDR3 coding DNA: TGTGCCAGCAGTTTAACGAGGGGGACTGGGCGGTACTTC. Protein product: CASSLTRGTGRYF.

A remark on this clonotype: A much bigger clone sits one base away, suggesting this may be a read error. The CDR3 is CAISDDYEQYF. The CDR3 bases are TGTGCCATCAGTGATGACTACGAGCAGTACTTC. The chain couples TRBV10-3 to TRBJ2-7; D uncertain. Between the trimmed V and J ends, which lost 3 bases and 3 bases, there was a span of 3 bases. Germline CDR1 is ENHRY and CDR2 is SYGVKD. The CDR3 spans 11 residues.

A note on this clonotype: Since a much larger clone is just one base distant, this may be a read error. The gene calls are TRBV12-3 or TRBV12-4 and TRBJ2-4; D gene unclear. The closer fit of TRBJ2-7 to the DNA end suggests the J call may be wrong. This CDR3 comprises 13 residues. CDR3 protein: CASSATPPYEQYF. Here the CDR3 DNA reads TGTGCCAGCAGTGCGACACCACCCTACGAGCAGTACTTC.

This clonotype was counted between two and nine times. V is TRBV20-1 and J is TRBJ2-7, with D perhaps matching TRBD1 or TRBD2 (5 bases each). The CDR3 has 13 amino acids. Trimming left V 0 bases short and J 7 bases short, with 13 bases between. CDR1 DFQATT and CDR2 SNEGSKA come from the germline V gene (reference sequence). The CDR3 nucleotides are TGCAGTGCTAGAGATGGGACCAGCGGAGAGCAGTACTTC. Amino acids: CSARDGTSGEQYF.

Ten or more counts support this clonotype. The chain is built from TRBV29-1 and TRBJ2-1; D gene unclear. V dropped 5 bases and J dropped 8 bases, with 10 bases sitting between them. The germline CDR1 and CDR2 sequences are SQVTM and ANQGSEA. The CDR3 is 11 amino acids. This CDR3 is CSVMKGYEQFF. The DNA of the CDR3 is TGCAGCGTTATGAAGGGCTATGAGCAGTTCTTC.

The rearrangement joins TRBV5-1 to TRBJ2-2; maybe TRBD1 (5 bases). This CDR3 contains 16 residues. Germline CDR1 SGHRS, CDR2 YFSETQ. The ends were cut back, 2 bases at V and 1 base at J, with 12 bases in the middle. CDR3 sequence: CASSFKGQKNTGELFF. In nucleotides, the CDR3 is TGCGCCAGCAGCTTTAAAGGACAAAAGAACACCGGGGAGCTGTTTTTT. Together with reference TRBV5-1 and TRBJ2-2, the CDR3 gives the full variable domain: KAGVTQTPRYLIKTRGQQVTLSCSPISGHRSVSWYQQTPGQGLQFLFEYFSETQRNKGNFPGRFSGRQFSNSRSEMNVSTLELGDSALYLCASSFKGQKNTGELFFGEGSRLTVL.

A single count supports this clonotype. J is TRBJ1-5 and V is TRBV6-2 or TRBV6-3; D gene unclear. V was trimmed by 6 bases and J by 7 bases, leaving 16 bases between them. Per germline, CDR1 MNHEY and CDR2 SVGEGT. This CDR3 contains 14 residues. The CDR3 bases are TGTGCCAGCAGCGAGAGATTCGGCAGCCAGCCCCAGCATTTT. Protein product: CASSERFGSQPQHF.

About this clonotype itself: Possible read error: a much larger clone is one base away. V and J are TRBV29-1 and TRBJ1-2, with a possible D match to TRBD1 (5 bases). The V end lost 3 bases, the J end lost 8 bases, and 10 bases lay between the germline ends. CDR1 and CDR2 (germline): SQVTM, ANQGSEA. The CDR3 is 11 residues long. CDR3 in DNA: TGCAGCGTTGAGATGCAGGGAGGCTACACCTTC. This encodes CSVEMQGGYTF.

This clonotype has ten or more counts. This chain links TRBV5-1 with TRBJ2-7, with D perhaps TRBD2 (6 bases). V was trimmed by 2 bases and J by 6 bases, leaving 18 bases between them. Germline lookup yields CDR1 SGHRS and CDR2 YFSETQ. This CDR3 has 15 amino acids. CDR3 coding DNA: TGCGCCAGCAGCTTTGACGCGCCCGCCGGGAGCGAGCAGTACTTC. Its translation is CASSFDAPAGSEQYF.

The chain employs TRBV24-1 and TRBJ2-1, with TRBD2 matching 11 bases. The J segment lost 4 bases and the V segment lost 1 base, leaving 8 bases of the junction unmatched. The CDR3 is made up of 18 amino acids. The germline CDR1 and CDR2 sequences are KGHDR and SFDVKD. The CDR3 DNA sequence: TGTGCCACCAGTGATTTCGGATTCGGGACTAGCGGTTACAATGAGCAGTTCTTC. Encoded protein: CATSDFGFGTSGYNEQFF.

J is TRBJ2-1 and V is TRBV7-2, with 14 positions matching TRBD2. Germline V gives CDR1 SGHTA, CDR2 FQGNSA. V lost 5 bases and J lost 8; bases outside the gene matches: 8. The CDR3 totals 16 residues. The CDR3 protein is CASSARLAGGFYEQFF. CDR3 coding DNA: TGTGCCAGCAGCGCTCGACTAGCGGGAGGGTTCTATGAGCAGTTCTTC.

This clonotype was counted only a few times. This CDR3 reads CSARGSGNRYEQYF. The CDR3 nucleotides read TGCAGTGCTAGGGGAAGCGGGAATCGCTACGAGCAGTACTTC. The chain links TRBV20-1 to TRBJ2-7, with 7 bases lining up with TRBD2. Germline V lookup: CDR1 DFQATT, CDR2 SNEGSKA (reference sequence). The CDR3 covers 14 residues. The J segment lost 3 bases and the V segment lost 3 bases, leaving 8 bases of the junction unmatched.

There are a few counts of this clonotype. J is TRBJ1-2 and V is TRBV18; possible D gene TRBD1, 5 bases. The CDR3 contains 15 residues. Germline CDR1 reads KGHSH; CDR2 reads LQKENI. Trimming cost V 0 bases and J 4 bases, with 12 bases left between them. CDR3 amino acids: CASSPPWEGAYGYTF. The CDR3 DNA is TGTGCCAGCTCACCACCTTGGGAAGGGGCCTATGGCTACACCTTC.

This clonotype was seen ten or more times. The chain combines TRBV7-2 with TRBJ2-7; D is perhaps TRBD1 (5 bases). V lost 6 bases, J lost 2 bases, and 8 bases lay in between. The CDR3 contains 12 residues. Per the germline V gene, CDR1 is SGHTA and CDR2 is FQGNSA. The CDR3, as DNA: TGTGCCAGCAGACAGGCCACCTACGAGCAGTACTTC. Encoded protein: CASRQATYEQYF.

The chain combines TRBV13 with TRBJ2-7; no clear D. CDR1 is PRHDT, CDR2 FYEKMQ, per germline (reference sequence). V lost 2 bases and J 12 bases, leaving 17 bases between the germline ends. The CDR3 totals 13 residues. The DNA of the CDR3 is TGTGCCAGCAGCTTACACACGACCTTTATTCGGTACTTC. Protein: CASSLHTTFIRYF.

This clonotype was picked up a small number of times. V and J are TRBV28 and TRBJ2-7, with 9 positions matching TRBD1. With 5 bases clipped from V and 5 bases from J, the junction kept 7 bases outside the gene matches. Per germline, CDR1 MDHEN and CDR2 SYDVKM. There are 14 residues in the CDR3. The CDR3 nucleotides are TGTGCCAGCAGTCCGTGGACAGGGGACCACGAGCAGTACTTC. This translates into CASSPWTGDHEQYF. The variable domain in full, completed from reference TRBV28 and TRBJ2-7, reads DVKVTQSSRYLVKRTGEKVFLECVQDMDHENMFWYRQDPGLGLRLIYFSYDVKMKEKGDIPEGYSVSREKKERFSLILESASTNQTSMYLCASSPWTGDHEQYFGPGTRLTVT.